This T cell receptor (beta chain) is drawn from a study of T cells in Graves' hyperthyroidism and ophthalmopathy. Researchers took RNA transcripts and amplified the TCR beta CDR3 regions from them. First-round RT-PCR of the TCR CDR3 relied on the HTBI primer set. Using its own MiXCR run on the multiplex PCR reads, TCRdb lists one record per CDR3 protein. The table records 270,000 or so distinct CDR3 sequences, less than 30% of them present only once. This CDR3 comprises 15 residues. The V end was cut by 0 bases, the J end by 1 base, with 11 bases between. Germline CDR1 is SGHRS and CDR2 is YFSETQ. This clonotype has at least ten counts. No antigen is known for it. The PBMCs had their origin in 10 ml of fresh peripheral blood. Study findings and constraints: Ophthalmopathy cases were set apart from stable hyperthyroidism by a 13 V-J model.

J is TRBJ2-7 and V is TRBV5-1, with no clear D. The material sequenced was blood. This sequence was found in a man aged 35 to 55 with Graves' hyperthyroidism that later progressed to Graves' ophthalmopathy. The CDR3 bases are TGCGCCAGCAGCTTGGCCGGAGAGGAATCCTACGAGCAGTACTTC. Its protein is CASSLAGEESYEQYF.